This T cell receptor beta chain was sequenced during a study of cytomegalovirus exposure and HLA in healthy donors. V dropped 5 bases and J dropped 7 bases, with 17 bases sitting between them. The CDR3 covers 14 residues. Germline lookup yields CDR1 SEHNR and CDR2 FQNEAQ (reference sequence). PCR primers comprised 60 Vbeta and 13 Jbeta primers. The repertoire was sequenced with immunoSEQ multiplex PCR; TCRdb's copy has only in-frame clones and lacks some. The profile covers fewer than 65,000 clones, with around 87% appearing a single time and 1.4% taken by the ten largest. This clone has just a few counts. The target antigen is unknown. Study-wide results and limits: With DRB1 most and HLA-C fewest, TCR association rates differed between HLA loci in a later analysis. An Asian-associated ancestry cluster reportedly showed fewer N-insertions than the roughly 670-donor mean in a later analysis.

This receptor was identified in a man in his late teens or twenties in good health and CMV-seronegative. The specimen sequenced was PBMCs. The J gene is TRBJ1-1, the V gene TRBV7-9, with no clear D. In DNA form, the CDR3 reads TGTGCCAGCAGCCCCCCCCGGTTAACCGATGAAGCTTTCTTT. This gives the protein CASSPPRLTDEAFF.